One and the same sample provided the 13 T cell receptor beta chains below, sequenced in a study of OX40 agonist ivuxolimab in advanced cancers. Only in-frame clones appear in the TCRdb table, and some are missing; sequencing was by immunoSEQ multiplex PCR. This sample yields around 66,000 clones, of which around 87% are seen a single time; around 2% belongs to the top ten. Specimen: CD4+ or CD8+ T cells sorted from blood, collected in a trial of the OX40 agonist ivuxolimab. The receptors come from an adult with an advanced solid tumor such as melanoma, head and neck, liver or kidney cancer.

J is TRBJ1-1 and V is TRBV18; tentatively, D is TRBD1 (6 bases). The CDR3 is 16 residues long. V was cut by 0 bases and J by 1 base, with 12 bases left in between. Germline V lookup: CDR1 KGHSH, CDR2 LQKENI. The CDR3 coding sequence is TGTGCCAGCTCACCACCCCAGGGGCGTACGAACACTGAAGCTTTCTTT. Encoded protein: CASSPPQGRTNTEAFF.

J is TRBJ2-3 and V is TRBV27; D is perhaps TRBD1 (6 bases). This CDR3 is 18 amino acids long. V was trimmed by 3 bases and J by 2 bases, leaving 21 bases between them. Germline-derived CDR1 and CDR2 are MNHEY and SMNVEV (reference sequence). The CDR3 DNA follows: TGTGCCAGCAGTTTTAGGATCCGGCAGGGGTGGTCCACAGATACGCAGTATTTT. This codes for CASSFRIRQGWSTDTQYF.

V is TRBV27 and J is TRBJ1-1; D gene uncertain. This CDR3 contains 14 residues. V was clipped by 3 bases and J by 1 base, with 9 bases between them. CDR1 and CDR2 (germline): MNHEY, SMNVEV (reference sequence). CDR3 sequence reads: CASSFVSRNTEAFF. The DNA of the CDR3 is TGTGCCAGCAGTTTTGTCTCTCGGAACACTGAAGCTTTCTTT.

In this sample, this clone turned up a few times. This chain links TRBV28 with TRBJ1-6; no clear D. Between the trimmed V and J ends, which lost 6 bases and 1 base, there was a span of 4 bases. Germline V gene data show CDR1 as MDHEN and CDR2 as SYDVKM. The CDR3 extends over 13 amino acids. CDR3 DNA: TGTGCCAGCAGGGTATCCTATAATTCACCCCTCCACTTT. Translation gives CASRVSYNSPLHF.

For the CDR3, the DNA is TGTGCCAGCAGGGGACAGGGGGAGTACTACAATGAGCAGTTCTTC. Translating it yields CASRGQGEYYNEQFF. The J gene is TRBJ2-1, the V gene TRBV25-1; 11 bases are shared with TRBD1. With 6 bases clipped from V and 3 bases from J, the junction kept 4 bases outside the gene matches. CDR3 length: 15 amino acids. CDR1 is MGHDK and CDR2 is SYGVNS in the germline V gene. The whole variable domain, filled in from reference TRBV25-1 and TRBJ2-1, reads EADIYQTPRYLVIGTGKKITLECSQTMGHDKMYWYQQDPGMELHLIHYSYGVNSTEKGDLSSESTVSRIRTEHFPLTLESARPSHTSQYLCASRGQGEYYNEQFFGPGTRLTVL.

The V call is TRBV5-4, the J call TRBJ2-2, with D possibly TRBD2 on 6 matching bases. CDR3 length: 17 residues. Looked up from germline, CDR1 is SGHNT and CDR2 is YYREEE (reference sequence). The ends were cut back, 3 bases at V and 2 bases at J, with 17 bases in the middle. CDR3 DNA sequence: TGTGCCAGCAGCTCGCGGGCGGGGCAGCTAAACACCGGGGAGCTGTTTTTT. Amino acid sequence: CASSSRAGQLNTGELFF.

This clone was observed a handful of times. In nucleotides, the CDR3 is TGTGCCAGCAGCCAGATACAGGGAAACACTGAAGCTTTCTTT. Translated, it gives CASSQIQGNTEAFF. The chain uses TRBV7-2 and TRBJ1-1; TRBD1 might be the D (6 bases). Germline-derived CDR1 and CDR2 are SGHTA and FQGNSA. The V gene lost 5 bases and the J gene lost 2 bases, with 12 bases spanning the gap. The CDR3 runs to 14 residues.

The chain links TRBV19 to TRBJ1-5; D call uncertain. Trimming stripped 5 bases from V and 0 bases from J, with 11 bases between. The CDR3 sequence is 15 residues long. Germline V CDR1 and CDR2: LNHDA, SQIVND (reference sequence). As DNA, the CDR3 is TGTGCCAGTAGTTCTTTGGGCAATAGCAATCAGCCCCAGCATTTT. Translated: CASSSLGNSNQPQHF.

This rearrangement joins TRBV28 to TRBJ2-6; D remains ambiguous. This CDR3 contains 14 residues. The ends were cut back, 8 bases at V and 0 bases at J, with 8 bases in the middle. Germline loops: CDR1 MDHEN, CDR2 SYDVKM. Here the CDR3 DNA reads TGTGCCAGCTCACGGGCCTCTGGGGCCAACGTCCTGACTTTC. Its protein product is CASSRASGANVLTF. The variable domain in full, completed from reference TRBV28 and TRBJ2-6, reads DVKVTQSSRYLVKRTGEKVFLECVQDMDHENMFWYRQDPGLGLRLIYFSYDVKMKEKGDIPEGYSVSREKKERFSLILESASTNQTSMYLCASSRASGANVLTFGAGSRLTVL.

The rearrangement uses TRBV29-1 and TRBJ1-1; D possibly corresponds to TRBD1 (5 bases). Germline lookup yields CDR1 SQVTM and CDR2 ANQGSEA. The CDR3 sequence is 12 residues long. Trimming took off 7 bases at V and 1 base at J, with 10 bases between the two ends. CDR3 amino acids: CSAGGANTEAFF. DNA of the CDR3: TGCAGCGCGGGGGGAGCGAACACTGAAGCTTTCTTT.

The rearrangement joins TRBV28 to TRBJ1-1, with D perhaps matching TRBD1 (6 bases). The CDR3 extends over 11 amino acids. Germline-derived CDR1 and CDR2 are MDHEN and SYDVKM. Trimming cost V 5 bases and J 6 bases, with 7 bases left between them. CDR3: CASSGGPEAFF. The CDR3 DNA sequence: TGTGCCAGCAGTGGGGGCCCTGAAGCTTTCTTT. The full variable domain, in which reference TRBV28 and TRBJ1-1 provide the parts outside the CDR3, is DVKVTQSSRYLVKRTGEKVFLECVQDMDHENMFWYRQDPGLGLRLIYFSYDVKMKEKGDIPEGYSVSREKKERFSLILESASTNQTSMYLCASSGGPEAFFGQGTRLTVV.

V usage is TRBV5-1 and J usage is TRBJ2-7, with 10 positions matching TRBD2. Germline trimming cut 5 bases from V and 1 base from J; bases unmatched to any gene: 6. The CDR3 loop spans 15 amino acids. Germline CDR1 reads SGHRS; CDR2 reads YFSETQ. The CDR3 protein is CASRVAGGGSYEQYF. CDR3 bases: TGCGCCAGCAGGGTAGCGGGGGGCGGGTCCTACGAGCAGTACTTC. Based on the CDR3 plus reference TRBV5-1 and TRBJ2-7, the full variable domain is KAGVTQTPRYLIKTRGQQVTLSCSPISGHRSVSWYQQTPGQGLQFLFEYFSETQRNKGNFPGRFSGRQFSNSRSEMNVSTLELGDSALYLCASRVAGGGSYEQYFGPGTRLTVT.

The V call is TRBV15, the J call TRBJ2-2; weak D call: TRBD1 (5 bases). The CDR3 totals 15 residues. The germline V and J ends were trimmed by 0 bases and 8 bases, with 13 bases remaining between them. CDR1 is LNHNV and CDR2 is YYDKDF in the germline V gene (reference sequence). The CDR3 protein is CATSRDLGQGGELFF. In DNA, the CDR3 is TGTGCCACCAGCAGAGATCTCGGACAAGGTGGGGAGCTGTTTTTT. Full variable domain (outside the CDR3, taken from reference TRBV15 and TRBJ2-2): DAMVIQNPRYQVTQFGKPVTLSCSQTLNHNVMYWYQQKSSQAPKLLFHYYDKDFNNEADTPDNFQSRRPNTSFCFLDIRSPGLGDTAMYLCATSRDLGQGGELFFGEGSRLTVL.